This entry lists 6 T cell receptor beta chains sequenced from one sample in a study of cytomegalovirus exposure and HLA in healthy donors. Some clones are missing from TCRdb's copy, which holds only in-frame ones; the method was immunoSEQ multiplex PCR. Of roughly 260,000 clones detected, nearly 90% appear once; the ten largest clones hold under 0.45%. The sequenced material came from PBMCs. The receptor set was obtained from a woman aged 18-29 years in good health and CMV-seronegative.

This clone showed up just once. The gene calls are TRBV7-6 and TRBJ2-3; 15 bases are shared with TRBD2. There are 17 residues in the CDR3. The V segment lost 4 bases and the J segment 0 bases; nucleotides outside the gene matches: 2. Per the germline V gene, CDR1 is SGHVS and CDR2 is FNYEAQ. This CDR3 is CASSSGLAGGSTDTQYF. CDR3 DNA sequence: TGTGCCAGCAGCTCCGGACTAGCGGGGGGGAGCACAGATACGCAGTATTTT.

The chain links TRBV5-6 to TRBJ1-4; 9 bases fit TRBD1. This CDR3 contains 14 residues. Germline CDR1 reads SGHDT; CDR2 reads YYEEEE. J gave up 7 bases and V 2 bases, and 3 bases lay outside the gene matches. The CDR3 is CASSFGTGLEKLFF. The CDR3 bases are TGTGCCAGCAGCTTTGGGACAGGGCTTGAAAAACTGTTTTTT.

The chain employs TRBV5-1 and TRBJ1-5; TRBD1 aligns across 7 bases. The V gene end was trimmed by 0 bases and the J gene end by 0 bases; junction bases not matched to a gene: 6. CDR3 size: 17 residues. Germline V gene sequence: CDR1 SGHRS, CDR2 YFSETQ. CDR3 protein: CASSLDPTGHSNQPQHF. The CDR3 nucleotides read TGCGCCAGCAGCTTGGATCCGACAGGGCATAGCAATCAGCCCCAGCATTTT. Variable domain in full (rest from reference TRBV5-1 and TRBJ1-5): KAGVTQTPRYLIKTRGQQVTLSCSPISGHRSVSWYQQTPGQGLQFLFEYFSETQRNKGNFPGRFSGRQFSNSRSEMNVSTLELGDSALYLCASSLDPTGHSNQPQHFGDGTRLSIL.

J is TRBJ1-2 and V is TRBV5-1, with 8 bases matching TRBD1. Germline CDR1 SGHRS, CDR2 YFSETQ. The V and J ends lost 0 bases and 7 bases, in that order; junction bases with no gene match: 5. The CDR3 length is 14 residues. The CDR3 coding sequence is TGCGCCAGCAGCTTGGCCGACAGGGGAAGTGGCTACACCTTC. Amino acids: CASSLADRGSGYTF.

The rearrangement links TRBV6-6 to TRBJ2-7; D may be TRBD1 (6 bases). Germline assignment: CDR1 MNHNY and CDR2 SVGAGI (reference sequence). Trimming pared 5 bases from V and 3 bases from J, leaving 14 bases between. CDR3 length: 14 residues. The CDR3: CASSTRDTLYEQYV. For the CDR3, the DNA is TGTGCCAGCAGTACTAGGGACACTCTCTACGAGCAGTACGTC.

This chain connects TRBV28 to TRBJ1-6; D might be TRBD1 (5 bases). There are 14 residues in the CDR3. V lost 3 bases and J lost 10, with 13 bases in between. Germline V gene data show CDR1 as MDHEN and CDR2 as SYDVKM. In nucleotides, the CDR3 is TGTGCCAGCAGTTTGGGGGGAAGTGGGTCACCCCTCCACTTT. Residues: CASSLGGSGSPLHF.